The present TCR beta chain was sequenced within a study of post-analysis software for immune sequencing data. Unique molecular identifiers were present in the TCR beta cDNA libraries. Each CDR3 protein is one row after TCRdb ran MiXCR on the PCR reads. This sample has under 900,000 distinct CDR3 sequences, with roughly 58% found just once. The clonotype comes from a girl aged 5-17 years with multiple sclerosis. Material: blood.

As DNA, the CDR3 is TGTGCCAGCAGCTTAAGGCGGGGGACCTATGGCTACACCTTC. Its translation: CASSLRRGTYGYTF. The rearrangement links TRBV7-8 to TRBJ1-2; possibly TRBD1 for D (5 bases). V shed 2 bases and J shed 4 bases, with 11 bases lying between them. Germline CDR1 reads SGHVS; CDR2 reads FQNEAQ. The length of the CDR3 is 14 residues.